The next 23 T cell receptor beta chains were all read from a single sample in a study of blood T cell repertoires in COVID-19. TCRdb keeps only in-frame clones here, not all; method: immunoSEQ multiplex PCR. This sample carries 300,000 or so clones, around 90% of them seen once, and the ten largest clones take 3.5% to 4.5%. The source material was peripheral blood. The receptors were sampled from a woman between 35 and 50 years old with acute or convalescent COVID-19.

The V and J genes are TRBV6-5 and TRBJ2-3; TRBD2 aligns across 10 bases. This CDR3 region has 15 residues. With V trimmed by 6 bases and J by 0 bases, 3 bases remained unmatched. CDR1 and CDR2 from the germline V gene are MNHEY and SVGAGI. The CDR3 DNA sequence: TGTGCCAGCAGCGGACTAGCGGACAGCACAGATACGCAGTATTTT. Amino acid sequence: CASSGLADSTDTQYF.

J is TRBJ2-5 and V is TRBV5-1, with 12 bases aligning to TRBD2. Germline trimming cut 4 bases from V and 6 bases from J; bases unmatched to any gene: 13. This CDR3 has 17 residues. The germline V gene has CDR1 SGHRS and CDR2 YFSETQ. The CDR3 here is CASSRASGGAFVQTQYF. DNA for the CDR3: TGCGCCAGCAGCAGGGCTAGCGGGGGGGCTTTTGTGCAGACCCAGTACTTC.

This chain's CDR3 is CASSPGEVTQYF. Written as DNA, the CDR3 is TGTGCCAGCAGCCCAGGCGAAGTGACCCAGTACTTC. V usage is TRBV7-7 and J usage is TRBJ2-5; unclear D gene. Deletions cut 5 bases from V and 7 bases from J, with 11 bases between. This CDR3 spans 12 amino acids. The germline V gene encodes CDR1 SSHAT and CDR2 FNYEAQ (reference sequence).

The V and J genes are TRBV18 and TRBJ1-2, with TRBD1 identical over 11 bases. The germline CDR1 and CDR2 sequences are KGHSH and LQKENI. The CDR3 totals 14 residues. Trimming at V came to 3 bases and at J to 8 bases, leaving 5 bases not matched to a gene. The CDR3 sequence: CASSPGQGAWGYTF. In nucleotides, the CDR3 is TGTGCCAGCTCACCCGGACAGGGGGCGTGGGGCTACACCTTC.

The chain combines TRBV21-1 with TRBJ2-7; the DNA was not compared with TRBD2, the D call given in the table. TRBV21-1 is an annotated pseudogene. The CDR3 has 16 residues. The CDR3 nucleotides are TGTGCCAGCAGCGGTGGGTGGTCGAGGAGCTCCTACGAGCAGTACGTC. It encodes CASSGGWSRSSYEQYV.

This chain uses TRBV6-5 with TRBJ1-2, with D perhaps TRBD1 (5 bases). V gave up 2 bases and J gave up 7 bases, with 17 bases separating them. This CDR3 comprises 15 residues. Germline V CDR1 and CDR2: MNHEY, SVGAGI. The CDR3 DNA sequence: TGTGCCAGCAGTTACGCCGCCAAGACCAGGGTTGGCTACACCTTC. It encodes CASSYAAKTRVGYTF.

V is TRBV9 and J is TRBJ2-1, with TRBD2 as a possible D gene (5 bases). Germline V lookup: CDR1 SGDLS, CDR2 YYNGEE. The CDR3 loop spans 15 amino acids. Between the trimmed V and J ends, which lost 3 bases and 9 bases, there was a span of 19 bases. The CDR3 spells CASSASSASDGEQFF. In DNA, the CDR3 is TGTGCCAGCAGCGCCAGTAGCGCCTCGGACGGTGAGCAGTTCTTC.

This clone was seen a single time. J is TRBJ1-3 and V is TRBV9, with TRBD1 matching 7 bases. Germline V gene sequence: CDR1 SGDLS, CDR2 YYNGEE. This CDR3 region has 16 residues. The ends lost 2 bases at V and 0 bases at J; junction bases unmatched: 5. CDR3 residues: CASSVNRGNSGNTIYF. CDR3 nucleotides: TGTGCCAGCAGCGTTAACAGGGGAAACTCTGGAAACACCATATATTTT. The variable domain in full, with the rest retrieved from reference TRBV9 and TRBJ1-3, is DSGVTQTPKHLITATGQRVTLRCSPRSGDLSVYWYQQSLDQGLQFLIQYYNGEERAKGNILERFSAQQFPDLHSELNLSSLELGDSALYFCASSVNRGNSGNTIYFGEGSWLTVV.

This clone was observed a few times. The chain links TRBV6-5 to TRBJ1-4; D might be TRBD1 (6 bases). This CDR3 has 14 amino acids. Looked up from germline, CDR1 is MNHEY and CDR2 is SVGAGI. V lost 6 bases and J 4 bases, leaving 12 bases between the germline ends. The CDR3 loop is CASSGGQGNEKLFF. CDR3 in DNA: TGTGCCAGCAGCGGGGGGCAGGGTAATGAAAAACTGTTTTTT.

As for this clone: Other DNA variants within this sample encode the same CDR3. This chain connects TRBV27 to TRBJ1-5, with D possibly matching TRBD1 (5 bases). The CDR3 totals 15 residues. Germline lookup yields CDR1 MNHEY and CDR2 SMNVEV (reference sequence). Trimming took off 0 bases at V and 1 base at J, with 7 bases between the two ends. The CDR3 loop is CASSLSRGSNQPQHF. The CDR3 bases are TGTGCCAGCAGTTTATCCCGGGGGAGCAATCAGCCCCAGCATTTT.

This chain's CDR3 is CASRRQGSYEQYV. The CDR3 region has the DNA TGTGCCAGCAGAAGACAGGGGTCCTACGAGCAGTACGTC. J is TRBJ2-7 and V is TRBV6-5, with TRBD1 matching 8 bases. Losses at the gene ends were 6 bases for V and 1 base for J; bases not matched to a gene: 2. Per the germline V gene, CDR1 is MNHEY and CDR2 is SVGAGI. This CDR3 region has 13 residues.

The V call is TRBV23-1, the J call TRBJ1-6; D remains unclear. TRBV23-1 is placed among ORFs of uncertain function. This CDR3 comprises 16 residues. The V and J ends lost 4 bases and 0 bases respectively, with 10 bases between them. CDR3 DNA: TGCGCCAGCAGTCGACACCAGAGCTCCTATAATTCACCCCTCCACTTT. Translation: CASSRHQSSYNSPLHF.

The chain is built from TRBV5-1 and TRBJ1-4, with no clear D. The CDR3 has 15 residues. Germline V gene data show CDR1 as SGHRS and CDR2 as YFSETQ. The V end lost 3 bases, the J end lost 0 bases, and 9 bases lay between the germline ends. CDR3 in DNA: TGCGCCAGCAGCTCACTCGGTTCAACTAATGAAAAACTGTTTTTT. Protein sequence: CASSSLGSTNEKLFF.

This clone showed up just once. J is TRBJ1-2 and V is TRBV7-9; TRBD1 matches 7 bases. J lost 3 bases, V lost 4 bases, and 8 bases had no gene match. CDR3 length: 15 amino acids. CDR1 and CDR2 (germline): SEHNR, FQNEAQ (reference sequence). This chain's CDR3 is CASSSNTGADYGYTF. The CDR3 coding sequence is TGTGCCAGCAGCTCAAATACAGGGGCGGACTATGGCTACACCTTC.

The chain uses TRBV5-8 and TRBJ1-4; 10 bases line up with TRBD1. The V gene's germline CDR1 is SGHTS and CDR2 YDEGEE. The junction had 6 bases not matched to a gene; V was cut back by 3 bases and J by 7 bases. The CDR3 totals 15 residues. The DNA for the CDR3 is TGTGCCAGCAGCTCACCGGGACAGGGGACTGAAAAACTGTTTTTT. Its protein product is CASSSPGQGTEKLFF. The variable domain in full, completed from reference TRBV5-8 and TRBJ1-4, reads EAGVTQSPTHLIKTRGQQATLRCSPISGHTSVYWYQQALGLGLQFLLWYDEGEERNRGNFPPRFSGRQFPNYSSELNVNALELEDSALYLCASSSPGQGTEKLFFGSGTQLSVL.

V gene TRBV10-2 combines with J gene TRBJ2-3, with 14 positions matching TRBD2. Germline CDR1 is WSHSY and CDR2 is SAAADI. This CDR3 is 16 amino acids long. The trim removed 7 bases at V and 7 bases at J, leaving 10 bases unmatched. DNA of the CDR3: TGCGCCAGCACCCCGGGACTAGCGGGGGAGGCGAATACGCAGTATTTT. It encodes CASTPGLAGEANTQYF.

V is TRBV2 and J is TRBJ1-3, with 9 bases that match TRBD1. Unmatched junction bases numbered 4, after V lost 6 bases and J lost 1 base. Per germline, CDR1 SNHLY and CDR2 FYNNEI. This CDR3 is built from 15 residues. The CDR3 region has the DNA TGTGCCAGCAGCCCGGGACAGGGTTCTGGAAACACCATATATTTT. It specifies CASSPGQGSGNTIYF.

The sample holds a few counts of this clone. V gene TRBV10-2 combines with J gene TRBJ1-4; D gene uncertain. Trimming pared 4 bases from V and 5 bases from J, leaving 11 bases between. This CDR3 spans 14 amino acids. Per the germline V gene, CDR1 is WSHSY and CDR2 is SAAADI. The CDR3 here is CASSARLLNEKLFF. DNA of the CDR3: TGCGCCAGCAGTGCGAGGCTCCTCAATGAAAAACTGTTTTTT.

The chain is built from TRBV9 and TRBJ2-5; 8 bases are a match to TRBD2. CDR1 and CDR2 from the germline V gene are SGDLS and YYNGEE. J lost 3 bases, V lost 4 bases, and 5 bases had no gene match. The CDR3 sequence is 14 residues long. In DNA, the CDR3 is TGTGCCAGCAGCCCGGGGGGGCGGGAAGAGACCCAGTACTTC. Residues: CASSPGGREETQYF.

This clone showed up just once. The J gene is TRBJ2-7, the V gene TRBV5-6, with a weak D call TRBD1 (6 bases). CDR3 length: 14 amino acids. Germline assignment: CDR1 SGHDT and CDR2 YYEEEE. V lost 3 bases, J lost 0 bases, and 10 bases lay in between. The CDR3 loop reads CASSSEGGSYEQYV. In DNA, the CDR3 is TGTGCCAGCAGCTCCGAAGGGGGCTCCTACGAGCAGTACGTC.

The V and J genes are TRBV6-1 and TRBJ1-1; 10 bases agree with TRBD1. V shed 3 bases and J 3 bases; nucleotides not matched to a gene: 1. The CDR3 has 14 residues. Germline V CDR1 and CDR2: MNHNS, SASEGT. The CDR3 is CASSETGGYTEAFF. In DNA, the CDR3 is TGTGCCAGCAGTGAGACAGGGGGCTACACTGAAGCTTTCTTT.

This clone was observed once. The chain links TRBV25-1 to TRBJ2-3, with TRBD1 as a possible D gene (6 bases). Germline V gene lookup returns CDR1 MGHDK and CDR2 SYGVNS. This CDR3 has 14 amino acids. The germline V and J ends were trimmed by 3 bases and 1 base, with 8 bases remaining between them. The CDR3 loop is CASSDRGRTDTQYF. CDR3 nucleotide sequence: TGTGCCAGCAGTGACAGGGGCCGCACAGATACGCAGTATTTT.

V and J are TRBV4-2 and TRBJ1-2; D is possibly TRBD1 (5 bases). Trimming shortened V by 1 base and J by 2 bases, and 11 bases separated the two germline ends. This CDR3 is built from 15 residues. Germline-derived CDR1 and CDR2 are LGHNA and YNFKEQ. CDR3 amino acids: CASSQAPTENYGYTF. The CDR3 coding sequence is TGTGCCAGCAGCCAAGCACCGACAGAAAACTATGGCTACACCTTC.